The TCR beta chain under discussion was sequenced for a study of T cell clones after liver transplantation. With 2 bases removed from V and 0 bases from J, the gap between germline ends came to 7 bases. This CDR3 has 15 residues. From germline, CDR1 is SGHAT and CDR2 FQNNGV. The protocol was immunoSEQ multiplex PCR, while the TCRdb copy is restricted to in-frame clones and leaves out a portion. The table has 55,000 to 75,000 clones, approximately 70% seen once. Unstimulated PBMCs were sorted into CD3+CD4+ and CD3+CD8+ populations. Whole-study results and caveats: Compared with third party-reactive sequences, donor-reactive ones declined more, independent of withdrawal success.

As regards this clone: Its antigen is not identified.

The receptor comes from a human patient who received a liver transplant. The graft donor may have contributed some T cells. The rearrangement joins TRBV11-2 to TRBJ2-2; possibly TRBD1 or TRBD2 for D (6 bases each). The sequences come from CD4+ T cells from blood, collected at the approximately 16-month timepoint. CDR3 DNA sequence: TGTGCCAGCAGCTTAAGGGGGGCGAACACCGGGGAGCTGTTTTTT. Its translation: CASSLRGANTGELFF.